Each of the 6 T cell receptor beta chains below was sequenced from the same sample in a study of OX40 agonist ivuxolimab in advanced cancers. Library construction relied on the immunoSEQ multiplex PCR assay. TCRdb re-hosts the immuneACCESS table, in-frame sequences only. Its copies lack some clones; in the studies checked, an unresolved V gene accounts for under half of them, and the cause for the rest is not known. This sample lists roughly 76,000 clones; about 86% were detected once. The biggest ten clones account for about 8% of the sample. Sequencing was performed on CD4+ or CD8+ T cells sorted from blood, taken in a trial of the OX40 agonist ivuxolimab. The receptors originated from an adult with an advanced solid tumor such as melanoma, head and neck, liver or kidney cancer.

The chain links TRBV6-5 to TRBJ2-1; possible D gene TRBD2, 7 bases. The germline V and J ends were trimmed by 1 base and 4 bases, with 11 bases remaining between them. Germline V gives CDR1 MNHEY, CDR2 SVGAGI. CDR3 length: 15 residues. The chain's CDR3 is CASSYWGGAYNEQFF. The DNA of the CDR3 is TGTGCCAGCAGTTACTGGGGGGGCGCTTACAATGAGCAGTTCTTC.

The genes are TRBV2 and TRBJ2-7; tentative D call: TRBD2 (5 bases). Germline-derived CDR1 and CDR2 are SNHLY and FYNNEI. The CDR3 sequence is 14 residues long. V was shortened by 7 bases and J by 7 bases, with 20 bases between the two germline ends. CDR3 sequence reads: CASTQRPPGVEQYF. The CDR3 DNA follows: TGTGCCAGCACCCAGCGGCCACCTGGGGTGGAGCAGTACTTC.

The chain recombines TRBV19 with TRBJ2-7; 14 nucleotides agree with TRBD2. Trimming removed 6 bases from V and 6 bases from J; junction bases left unmatched: 10. CDR1 is LNHDA and CDR2 is SQIVND in the germline V gene (reference sequence). This CDR3 contains 16 residues. CDR3 coding DNA: TGTGCCAGTAGCCGGAGACTAGCGGGAGGGTCCAGCGAGCAGTACTTC. Residues: CASSRRLAGGSSEQYF.

This CDR3 reads CASSYSQGNQPQHF. Here the CDR3 DNA reads TGTGCCAGCAGTTACTCCCAAGGAAATCAGCCCCAGCATTTT. This rearrangement joins TRBV6-6 to TRBJ1-5; no clear D. Germline CDR1 MNHNY, CDR2 SVGAGI (reference sequence). This CDR3 region has 14 residues. V dropped 0 bases and J dropped 4 bases, with 7 bases sitting between them.

CDR3 nucleotide sequence: TGTGCCAGCAGCCCTGGGACTAGACAGAATCAGTACTTC. It translates to CASSPGTRQNQYF. This chain uses TRBV7-2 with TRBJ2-7; TRBD2 agrees at 8 bases. Germline V gives CDR1 SGHTA, CDR2 FQGNSA. The CDR3 extends over 13 amino acids. With 5 bases clipped from V and 10 bases from J, the junction kept 10 bases outside the gene matches.

This CDR3 reads CASSLIGLANEQFF. The CDR3 DNA sequence: TGTGCCAGCAGTTTAATCGGACTCGCAAATGAGCAGTTCTTC. The V call is TRBV27, the J call TRBJ2-1; tentatively, D is TRBD2 (5 bases). Germline V gene lookup returns CDR1 MNHEY and CDR2 SMNVEV (reference sequence). Trimming pared 2 bases from V and 7 bases from J, leaving 12 bases between. The CDR3 runs to 14 residues.